This T cell receptor beta chain stems from a study of T cells in Graves' hyperthyroidism and ophthalmopathy. The V end lost 3 bases, the J end lost 6 bases, and 12 bases lay between the germline ends. The CDR3 consists of 14 residues. This clonotype has a count of ten or more. RNA transcripts yielded amplified TCR beta CDR3 regions. The primer set for the first-round RT-PCR of the TCR CDR3 was HTBI. MiXCR, run by TCRdb on the multiplex PCR reads, gives a single entry per CDR3 protein. The data hold a few hundred thousand distinct CDR3 sequences, with 15% to 17% observed a single time. This TCR was recovered from a woman aged 18-35 years with Graves' hyperthyroidism that later progressed to Graves' ophthalmopathy. The sequenced sample consisted of blood. The chain carries TRBV12-3 or TRBV12-4 and TRBJ1-5; D is unclear. The CDR3 coding sequence is TGTGCCAGCAGTTTTAAGGGTAGCCTTCAGCCCCAGCATTTT. It is translated as CASSFKGSLQPQHF.